This T cell receptor beta chain came from a study of blood T cell repertoires in COVID-19. Study in general: COVID-19 samples from acute and convalescent phases originated in the United States, Italy and Spain.

The table came from immunoSEQ multiplex PCR; TCRdb's copy has only in-frame clones and leaves some out. The profile shows more than 200,000 clones, nearly 90% of them singletons. CDR1 and CDR2 (germline): SGHTA, FQGNSA. Trimming removed 2 bases at V and 5 bases at J, with 15 bases between. The CDR3 covers 16 residues. The sequenced sample consisted of peripheral blood. This clonotype was obtained from a woman aged 40 to 50 who had recovered from COVID-19. The V call is TRBV7-2, the J call TRBJ2-2; weak D call: TRBD1 (5 bases). The CDR3 nucleotides are TGTGCCAGCAGCTTACAGGGCGAAGTACGTACCGGGGAGCTGTTTTTT. It codes for CASSLQGEVRTGELFF.